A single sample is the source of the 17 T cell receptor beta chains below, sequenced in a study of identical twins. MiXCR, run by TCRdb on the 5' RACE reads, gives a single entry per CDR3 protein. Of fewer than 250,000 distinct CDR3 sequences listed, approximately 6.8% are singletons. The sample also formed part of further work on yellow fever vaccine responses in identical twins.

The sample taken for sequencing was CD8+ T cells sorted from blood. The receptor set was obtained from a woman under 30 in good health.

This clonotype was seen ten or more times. The CDR3 bases are TGCAGCGTTGGAGGACAGGGGATCGGGGAGCTGTTTTTT. This translates into CSVGGQGIGELFF. The V and J genes are TRBV29-1 and TRBJ2-2, with TRBD1 identical over 9 bases. V lost 4 bases to trimming and J lost 7 bases; unmatched junction nucleotides: 4. CDR3 length: 13 residues. Germline V lookup: CDR1 SQVTM, CDR2 ANQGSEA.

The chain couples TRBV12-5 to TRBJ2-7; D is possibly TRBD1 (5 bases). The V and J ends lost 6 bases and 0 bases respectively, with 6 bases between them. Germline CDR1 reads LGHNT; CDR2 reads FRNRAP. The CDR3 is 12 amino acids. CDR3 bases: TGTGCTAGTGGGACAGCCTCCTACGAGCAGTACTTC. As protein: CASGTASYEQYF. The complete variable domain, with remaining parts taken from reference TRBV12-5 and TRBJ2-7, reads DARVTQTPRHKVTEMGQEVTMRCQPILGHNTVFWYRQTMMQGLELLAYFRNRAPLDDSGMPKDRFSAEMPDATLATLKIQPSEPRDSAVYFCASGTASYEQYFGPGTRLTVT.

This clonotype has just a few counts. The DNA of the CDR3 is TGTGCCAGCTGGGACTTAAGGTTGGACAGGGGCCAAGAGACCCAGTACTTC. Protein: CASWDLRLDRGQETQYF. The chain employs TRBV27 and TRBJ2-5; 9 nucleotides agree with TRBD1. This CDR3 has 17 amino acids. Germline assignment: CDR1 MNHEY and CDR2 SMNVEV (reference sequence). The V gene end was trimmed by 8 bases and the J gene end by 1 base; junction bases not matched to a gene: 14.

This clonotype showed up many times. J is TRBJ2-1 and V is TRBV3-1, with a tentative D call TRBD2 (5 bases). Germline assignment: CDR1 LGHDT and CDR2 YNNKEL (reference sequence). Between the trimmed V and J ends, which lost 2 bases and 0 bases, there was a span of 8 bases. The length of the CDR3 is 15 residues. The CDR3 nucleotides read TGTGCCAGCAGCCAAACTAGAAGCTCCTACAATGAGCAGTTCTTC. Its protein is CASSQTRSSYNEQFF.

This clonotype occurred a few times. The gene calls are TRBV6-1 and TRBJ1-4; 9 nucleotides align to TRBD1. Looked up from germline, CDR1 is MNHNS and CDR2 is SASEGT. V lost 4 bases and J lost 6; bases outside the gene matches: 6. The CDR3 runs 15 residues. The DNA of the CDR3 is TGTGCCAGCAGTGTTCCGACAGGGGGTTATGAAAAACTGTTTTTT. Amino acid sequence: CASSVPTGGYEKLFF.

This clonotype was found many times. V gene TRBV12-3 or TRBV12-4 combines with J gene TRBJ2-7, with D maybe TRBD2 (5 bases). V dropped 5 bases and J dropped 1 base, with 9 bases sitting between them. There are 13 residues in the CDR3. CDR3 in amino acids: CASSNGLSYEQYF. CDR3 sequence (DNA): TGTGCCAGCAGTAACGGACTTTCCTACGAGCAGTACTTC.

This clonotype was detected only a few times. The CDR3 sequence: CASSPDRASGANVLTF. The CDR3 DNA is TGCGCCAGCAGCCCCGACAGGGCCTCTGGGGCCAACGTCCTGACTTTC. The genes are TRBV5-1 and TRBJ2-6; 7 bases map to TRBD1. The CDR3 sequence is 16 residues long. Germline loops: CDR1 SGHRS, CDR2 YFSETQ. With 4 bases clipped from V and 0 bases from J, the junction kept 4 bases outside the gene matches.

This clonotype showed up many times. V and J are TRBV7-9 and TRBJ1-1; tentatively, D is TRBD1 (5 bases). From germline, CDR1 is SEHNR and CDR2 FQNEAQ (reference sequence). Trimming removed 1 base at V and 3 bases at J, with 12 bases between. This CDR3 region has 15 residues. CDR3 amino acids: CASSLDGDPDTEAFF. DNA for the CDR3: TGTGCCAGCAGCTTAGACGGGGACCCGGACACTGAAGCTTTCTTT. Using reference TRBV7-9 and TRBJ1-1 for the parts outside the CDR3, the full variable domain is DTGVSQNPRHKITKRGQNVTFRCDPISEHNRLYWYRQTLGQGPEFLTYFQNEAQLEKSRLLSDRFSAERPKGSFSTLEIQRTEQGDSAMYLCASSLDGDPDTEAFFGQGTRLTVV.

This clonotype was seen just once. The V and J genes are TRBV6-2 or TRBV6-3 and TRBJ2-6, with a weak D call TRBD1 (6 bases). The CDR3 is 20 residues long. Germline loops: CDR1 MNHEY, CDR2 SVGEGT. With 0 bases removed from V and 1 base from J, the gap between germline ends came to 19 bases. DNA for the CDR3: TGTGCCAGCAGTTACTCGAGTGACAGGTTCTTGTGGTCTGGGGCCAACGTCCTGACTTTC. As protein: CASSYSSDRFLWSGANVLTF.

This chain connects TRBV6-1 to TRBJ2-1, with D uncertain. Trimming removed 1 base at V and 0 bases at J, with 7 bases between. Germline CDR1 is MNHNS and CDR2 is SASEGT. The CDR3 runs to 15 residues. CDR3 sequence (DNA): TGTGCCAGCAGTGAAGGGGATCGCTCCTACAATGAGCAGTTCTTC. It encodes CASSEGDRSYNEQFF.

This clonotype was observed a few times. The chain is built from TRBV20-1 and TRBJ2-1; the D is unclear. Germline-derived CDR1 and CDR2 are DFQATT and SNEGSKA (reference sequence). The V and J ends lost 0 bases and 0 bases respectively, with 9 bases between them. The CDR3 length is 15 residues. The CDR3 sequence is CSARDSGHSYNEQFF. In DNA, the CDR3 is TGCAGTGCTAGAGATAGTGGCCACTCCTACAATGAGCAGTTCTTC.

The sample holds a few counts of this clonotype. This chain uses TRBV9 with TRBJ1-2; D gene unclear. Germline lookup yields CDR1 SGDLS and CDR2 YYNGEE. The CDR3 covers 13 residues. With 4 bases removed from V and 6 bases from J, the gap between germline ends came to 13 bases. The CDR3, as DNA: TGTGCCAGCAGCCCTCGGGAAAAAGATGGCTACACCTTC. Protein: CASSPREKDGYTF.

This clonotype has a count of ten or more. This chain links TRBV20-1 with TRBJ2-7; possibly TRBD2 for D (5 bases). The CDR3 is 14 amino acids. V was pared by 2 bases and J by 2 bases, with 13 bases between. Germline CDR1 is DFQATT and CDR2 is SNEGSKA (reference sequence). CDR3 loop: CSARSASLAYEQYF. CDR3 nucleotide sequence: TGCAGTGCTAGATCGGCTAGCCTAGCCTACGAGCAGTACTTC.

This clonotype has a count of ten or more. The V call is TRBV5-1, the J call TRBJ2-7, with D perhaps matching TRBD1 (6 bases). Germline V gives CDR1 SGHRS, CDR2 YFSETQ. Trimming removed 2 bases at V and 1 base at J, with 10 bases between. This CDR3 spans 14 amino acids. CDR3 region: CASSLLDSSYEQYF. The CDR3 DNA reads TGCGCCAGCAGCTTACTGGACAGTTCCTACGAGCAGTACTTC.

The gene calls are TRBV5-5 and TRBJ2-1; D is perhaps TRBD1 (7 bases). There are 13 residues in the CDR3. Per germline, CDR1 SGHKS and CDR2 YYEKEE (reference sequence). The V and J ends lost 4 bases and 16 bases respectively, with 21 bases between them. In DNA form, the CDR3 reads TGTGCCAGCAGCCCAATCGGGCGGGACAGAGGCTTCTTC. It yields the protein CASSPIGRDRGFF.

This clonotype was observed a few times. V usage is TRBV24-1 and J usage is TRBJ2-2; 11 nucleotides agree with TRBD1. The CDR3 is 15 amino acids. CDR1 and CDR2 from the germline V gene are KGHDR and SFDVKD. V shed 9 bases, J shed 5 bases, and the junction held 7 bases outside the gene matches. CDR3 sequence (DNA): TGTGCCACCGGCCCGGGACAGGGGGTTACCGGGGAGCTGTTTTTT. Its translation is CATGPGQGVTGELFF.

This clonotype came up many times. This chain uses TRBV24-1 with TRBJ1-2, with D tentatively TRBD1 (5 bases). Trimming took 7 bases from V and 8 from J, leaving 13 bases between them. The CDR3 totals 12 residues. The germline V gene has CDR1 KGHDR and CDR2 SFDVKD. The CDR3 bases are TGTGCCACCAGAGGACAAGCCCAAGGCTACACCTTC. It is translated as CATRGQAQGYTF.